The entry below gives a single T cell receptor beta chain sequence along with its context. The sample belongs to a study of blood T cell repertoires in COVID-19. The CDR3 contains 14 residues. Germline-derived CDR1 and CDR2 are MDHEN and SYDVKM. Trimming cost V 8 bases and J 4 bases; bases outside gene matches: 10. Living in 25 or so US areas, the participants were between roughly 18 and 95 years of age. Clinical histories supplied by participants themselves formed the basis of cohort assignment. How the authors handled the data: From reference gene primer amplification, estimates of nucleated cell counts were derived. Sequencing was performed with immunoSEQ multiplex PCR; in TCRdb, only in-frame clones are kept and a portion is missing. D and trimming come from the DNA, and the V and J calls and clone size come from that table. This sample yields about 300,000 clones, of which 70% to 90% are seen a single time; 3.5% to 4.5% belongs to the top ten.

The sequenced sample was PBMCs or T cells enriched from blood (not recorded which). The clonotype comes from a man aged 30-40 years who had recovered from COVID-19. This chain uses TRBV28 with TRBJ1-2, with 7 bases fitting TRBD1. The CDR3 loop is CASDDRAVGYGYTF. CDR3 bases: TGTGCCAGCGATGACAGGGCTGTGGGCTATGGCTACACCTTC.